This record looks at one T cell receptor (beta chain) sequence and its context. These data come from a study of blood T cell repertoires in COVID-19. V lost 1 base and J lost 0, with 13 bases in between. CDR1 and CDR2 (germline): SGHAT, FQNNGV. There are 17 residues in the CDR3. Sequenced by immunoSEQ multiplex PCR; TCRdb stores in-frame clones only, minus some. This sample has around 180,000 clones, with about four fifths found just once. This sequence originates from a man between 65 and 85 years old with active or convalescent COVID-19. Sequencing used peripheral blood. This chain links TRBV11-2 with TRBJ2-1; D not resolved. In DNA, the CDR3 is TGTGCCAGCAGCTTAGTCCTCCGGTCTAGCTCCTACAATGAGCAGTTCTTC. Translation: CASSLVLRSSSYNEQFF.